A selection of T cell receptor beta chains follows, all from one sample in a study of blood T cells in healthy people across ages. TCRdb itself ran the 5' RACE reads through MiXCR, one entry per CDR3 protein. The repertoire holds some 1.5 million distinct CDR3 sequences, with under 30% as singletons. Sequencing used blood. Receptor source: a woman in her thirties in good health. Each CDR3 is given without its conserved first and last residue. A D gene is named only where the DNA matches it firmly.

j_call,v_call,d_call,cdr3_aa
TRBJ2-4,TRBV3-1,NA,ASSQSPDGARIQY
TRBJ2-1,TRBV18,TRBD2,ASADAGGSSYNEQF
TRBJ2-3,TRBV24-1,NA,ATSVQSTDTQY
TRBJ2-5,TRBV24-1,NA,ATSDSFGKAQY
TRBJ1-5,TRBV12-3/TRBV12-4,NA,ASSLNSGGDQPQH
TRBJ2-2,TRBV12-3/TRBV12-4,NA,ASRFRSGHREGGELF
TRBJ1-5,TRBV18,TRBD1,ASSPETGRRQPQH
TRBJ2-3,TRBV29-1,NA,SAAPAAGTDTQY
TRBJ1-1,TRBV29-1,TRBD1,SVVVQGANTEAF
TRBJ1-2,TRBV7-2,TRBD1,ASSGIQGAGGYT
TRBJ2-3,TRBV29-1,NA,SASSAGTQY
TRBJ2-4,TRBV20-1,TRBD2,SAKAGDTSYNEQY
TRBJ1-2,TRBV5-4,NA,ASSPIRDPRGGYT